These T cell receptor beta chains were read from a single sample in a study of cytomegalovirus exposure and HLA in healthy donors. Produced via immunoSEQ multiplex PCR; TCRdb's table is partial and in-frame only. Among 90,000 to 120,000 clones listed, 75% to 80% were seen once. The sequencing input was PBMCs. Receptors were obtained from a man aged 55 to 70 in good health and CMV-seropositive. The CDR3 runs from the conserved cysteine through the conserved F or W. The order of the fields is J gene, clone size, D gene, CDR3 length, V gene, CDR3 DNA, CDR3 protein. The D gene is left open where the match is weak. Clone size is stated in some rows and not others, as once, few, many or a class when expanded.

J gene: TRBJ2-1; clone size: -; D gene: -; CDR3 length: 13; V gene: TRBV5-5; CDR3 DNA: TGTGCCAGCAGCCCGGAGGGATTGAATGAGCAGTTCTTC; CDR3 protein: CASSPEGLNEQFF
J gene: TRBJ2-2; clone size: -; D gene: -; CDR3 length: 13; V gene: TRBV10-1; CDR3 DNA: TGCGCCAGCAGACGCACAGGGTCCGGGGAGCTGTTTTTT; CDR3 protein: CASRRTGSGELFF
J gene: TRBJ2-7; clone size: -; D gene: -; CDR3 length: 16; V gene: TRBV27; CDR3 DNA: TGTGCCAGCAGTGGGCGCTCAGACAGGTCTCCTTACGAGCAGTACTTC; CDR3 protein: CASSGRSDRSPYEQYF
J gene: TRBJ2-7; clone size: -; D gene: -; CDR3 length: 14; V gene: TRBV2; CDR3 DNA: TGTGCCAGCAGTGGACAGGCTAGCTCCTACGAGCAGTACTTC; CDR3 protein: CASSGQASSYEQYF
J gene: TRBJ1-5; clone size: -; D gene: -; CDR3 length: 14; V gene: TRBV5-6; CDR3 DNA: TGTGCCAGCAGTCTGGACCCGGAGGGCCAGCCCCAGCATTTT; CDR3 protein: CASSLDPEGQPQHF
J gene: TRBJ1-6; clone size: -; D gene: -; CDR3 length: 16; V gene: TRBV6-5; CDR3 DNA: TGTGCCAGCAGTTCCCCGGGGGGCTCCTATAATTCACCCCTCCACTTT; CDR3 protein: CASSSPGGSYNSPLHF
J gene: TRBJ2-5; clone size: -; D gene: -; CDR3 length: 11; V gene: TRBV7-6; CDR3 DNA: TGTGCCAGCAGCTCTCAAGAGACCCAGTACTTC; CDR3 protein: CASSSQETQYF
J gene: TRBJ1-2; clone size: -; D gene: -; CDR3 length: 14; V gene: TRBV19; CDR3 DNA: TGTGCCAGTAGTAAGGGAGAAGGTGTGGGAGGCTACACCTTC; CDR3 protein: CASSKGEGVGGYTF
J gene: TRBJ1-5; clone size: -; D gene: -; CDR3 length: 13; V gene: TRBV7-7; CDR3 DNA: TGTGCCAGCAGCTTAAGTCCAGGACAGCCCCAGCATTTT; CDR3 protein: CASSLSPGQPQHF
J gene: TRBJ1-1; clone size: -; D gene: TRBD1; CDR3 length: 13; V gene: TRBV14; CDR3 DNA: TGTGCCAGCAGCCTACCCCGGACAGGGATCGCTTTCTTT; CDR3 protein: CASSLPRTGIAFF
J gene: TRBJ1-1; clone size: -; D gene: TRBD1; CDR3 length: 14; V gene: TRBV19; CDR3 DNA: TGTGCCAGTGGGGGGACAGGCTCCCGTAACGAAGCTTTCTTT; CDR3 protein: CASGGTGSRNEAFF
J gene: TRBJ1-5; clone size: few; D gene: -; CDR3 length: 15; V gene: TRBV6-6; CDR3 DNA: TGTGCCAGCAGTTTAGGGGATTATAGCAATCAGCCCCAGCATTTT; CDR3 protein: CASSLGDYSNQPQHF
J gene: TRBJ1-1; clone size: -; D gene: -; CDR3 length: 13; V gene: TRBV5-1; CDR3 DNA: TGCGCCAGCAGCTTGGGAGGGGGAACTGAAGCTTTCTTT; CDR3 protein: CASSLGGGTEAFF
J gene: TRBJ2-3; clone size: -; D gene: TRBD2; CDR3 length: 16; V gene: TRBV4-1; CDR3 DNA: TGCGCCAGCAGCCAAGATGCGGGGGGGCACACAGATACGCAGTATTTT; CDR3 protein: CASSQDAGGHTDTQYF
J gene: TRBJ2-1; clone size: -; D gene: TRBD2; CDR3 length: 17; V gene: TRBV7-8; CDR3 DNA: TGTGCCAGCAGCTGGGGCGGGGGGGTGTTAAAATACAATGAGCAGTTCTTC; CDR3 protein: CASSWGGGVLKYNEQFF
J gene: TRBJ1-6; clone size: -; D gene: -; CDR3 length: 14; V gene: TRBV28; CDR3 DNA: TGTGCCAGCAGTTTAGCGCAGGGAGGGTCACCCCTCCACTTT; CDR3 protein: CASSLAQGGSPLHF
J gene: TRBJ1-4; clone size: -; D gene: -; CDR3 length: 14; V gene: TRBV6-1; CDR3 DNA: TGTGCCAGCAGTGAAGAACGCGCTTATGGAAAACTGTTTTTT; CDR3 protein: CASSEERAYGKLFF